The T cell receptor (beta chain) described here comes from a study of cytomegalovirus exposure and HLA in healthy donors. At collection, donors were nominally healthy, but unrecorded immune exposures were probable. Study results and caveats: TCR beta V segments were, for the most part, productive about 87% or about 30% of the time in an earlier analysis. The study labeled 164 TCR beta chains cytomegalovirus-associated.

V shed 0 bases, J shed 3 bases, and the junction held 1 base outside the gene matches. CDR1 SGDLS and CDR2 YYNGEE come from the germline V gene. CDR3 length: 14 amino acids. A word on this clone: Its antigen is undetermined.

With 60 Vbeta and 13 Jbeta primers, the PCR was carried out. The repertoire was sequenced with immunoSEQ multiplex PCR; TCRdb's copy has only in-frame clones and lacks some. This sample yields some 120,000 clones, of which roughly 74% are seen a single time; around 0.9% belongs to the top ten. Sample: PBMCs. The clonotype originates from a young woman in good health and CMV-seronegative. The chain has TRBV9 and TRBJ2-5, with 8 bases aligning to TRBD2. The CDR3 DNA is TGTGCCAGCAGCGTAGCGGGAGGGGAAGAGACCCAGTACTTC. As protein: CASSVAGGEETQYF.